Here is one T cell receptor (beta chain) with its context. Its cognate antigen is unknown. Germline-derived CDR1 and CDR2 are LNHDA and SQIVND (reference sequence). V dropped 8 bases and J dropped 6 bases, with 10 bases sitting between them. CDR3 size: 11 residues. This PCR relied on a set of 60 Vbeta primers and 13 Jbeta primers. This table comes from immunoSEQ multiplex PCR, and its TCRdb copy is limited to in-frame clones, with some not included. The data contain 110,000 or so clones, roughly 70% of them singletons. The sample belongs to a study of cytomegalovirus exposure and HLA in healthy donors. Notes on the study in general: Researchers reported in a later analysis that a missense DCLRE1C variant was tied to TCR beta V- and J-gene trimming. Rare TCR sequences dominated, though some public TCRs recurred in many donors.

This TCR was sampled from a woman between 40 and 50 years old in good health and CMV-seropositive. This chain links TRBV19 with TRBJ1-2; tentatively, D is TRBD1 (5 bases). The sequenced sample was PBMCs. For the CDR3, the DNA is TGTGCCAGTTCTGTGGGGCATGGCTACACCTTC. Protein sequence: CASSVGHGYTF.